This is a list of T cell receptor beta chains from one sample in a study of beta chain features in type 1 diabetes. The method was immunoSEQ multiplex PCR; TCRdb's version includes in-frame clones alone and lacks a portion of them. The sample lists 300,000 to 350,000 clones, around 13% occurring once. Sample: central memory CD4+ T cells from blood. The source of these receptors is a man in his thirties or forties in good health. CDR3s include the opening cysteine and the closing phenylalanine or tryptophan. Fields, in order: CDR3 DNA, CDR3 protein, clone size, V gene, D gene, J gene. A D gene is named only where the DNA matches it firmly. The listing skips clone size in some rows; elsewhere it reads once, few, many or a size class.

CDR3nt: TGTGCCAGCAGCCAACTGGGGGTGAACACTGAAGCTTTCTTT
CDR3aa: CASSQLGVNTEAFF
abundance: few
v_gene: TRBV27
d_gene: .
j_gene: TRBJ1-1

CDR3nt: TGTGCCACCAGACTAGCCGGGGCAGATACGCAGTATTTT
CDR3aa: CATRLAGADTQYF
abundance: many
v_gene: TRBV19
d_gene: TRBD2
j_gene: TRBJ2-3

CDR3nt: TGTGCCAGCAGCTTGAATGGTGGGACGGGGAATTCACCCCTCCACTTT
CDR3aa: CASSLNGGTGNSPLHF
abundance: .
v_gene: TRBV4-2
d_gene: .
j_gene: TRBJ1-6

CDR3nt: TGTGCCAGCAGTTCCCGGACTAGCGGGAGGGCCAATGAGCAGTTCTTC
CDR3aa: CASSSRTSGRANEQFF
abundance: .
v_gene: TRBV6-6
d_gene: TRBD2
j_gene: TRBJ2-1

CDR3nt: TGTGCCAGCAGCTCGACAGGGGACGGTACGCAGTATTTT
CDR3aa: CASSSTGDGTQYF
abundance: .
v_gene: TRBV5-4
d_gene: TRBD1
j_gene: TRBJ2-3

CDR3nt: TGTGCCAGCAGCTACATGGGGGAAGCCGGGGAGCTGTTTTTT
CDR3aa: CASSYMGEAGELFF
abundance: many
v_gene: TRBV7-9
d_gene: .
j_gene: TRBJ2-2

CDR3nt: TGTGCCAGCTTCGATCACGGGACAGACAATCAGCCCCAGCATTTT
CDR3aa: CASFDHGTDNQPQHF
abundance: few
v_gene: TRBV6-7
d_gene: TRBD1
j_gene: TRBJ1-5

CDR3nt: TGTGCCAGCCTACAAGCGGGTGGCCGTTACAATGAGCAGTTCTTC
CDR3aa: CASLQAGGRYNEQFF
abundance: many
v_gene: TRBV18
d_gene: .
j_gene: TRBJ2-1

CDR3nt: TGTGCCAGCAGTGAATCGGGCTTCATATTCACAGATACGCAGTATTTT
CDR3aa: CASSESGFIFTDTQYF
abundance: .
v_gene: TRBV2
d_gene: .
j_gene: TRBJ2-3

CDR3nt: TGCGCCTCTCAAGGGCGGGAGATTGGCGGGGAGCTGTTTTTT
CDR3aa: CASQGREIGGELFF
abundance: .
v_gene: TRBV4-1
d_gene: TRBD2
j_gene: TRBJ2-2

CDR3nt: TGTGCCAGCAGTTTCGACAGGAGGGTAAAAATAGCTTTCTTT
CDR3aa: CASSFDRRVKIAFF
abundance: .
v_gene: TRBV6-5
d_gene: .
j_gene: TRBJ1-1

CDR3nt: TGTGCCAGCAGTTTAGTGGGCAGAAAAGCTTTCTTT
CDR3aa: CASSLVGRKAFF
abundance: few
v_gene: TRBV28
d_gene: .
j_gene: TRBJ1-1

CDR3nt: TGCAGCGTCTCCCCAAAGACTGAAGCTTTCTTT
CDR3aa: CSVSPKTEAFF
abundance: .
v_gene: TRBV29-1
d_gene: .
j_gene: TRBJ1-1

CDR3nt: TGTGCCAGCAGCCTAAAACCACCGCCCGGTGAAGCTTTCTTT
CDR3aa: CASSLKPPPGEAFF
abundance: few
v_gene: TRBV14
d_gene: .
j_gene: TRBJ1-1

CDR3nt: TGTGCCAGCGGCCAGGTATACGGGGCCAACGTCCTGACTTTC
CDR3aa: CASGQVYGANVLTF
abundance: few
v_gene: TRBV11-2
d_gene: .
j_gene: TRBJ2-6

CDR3nt: TGTGCCAGTAGGACACTACTAGCGGGGAAATACAATGAGCAGTTCTTC
CDR3aa: CASRTLLAGKYNEQFF
abundance: .
v_gene: TRBV19
d_gene: TRBD2
j_gene: TRBJ2-1

CDR3nt: TGTGCCAGCAGCTCCCGAGGGGGAGCAGACAATGAGCAGTTCTTC
CDR3aa: CASSSRGGADNEQFF
abundance: .
v_gene: TRBV11-3
d_gene: .
j_gene: TRBJ2-1

CDR3nt: TGTGCCAGCAGCTTGGCAGCTAGCGGGAGGCCAGATACGCAGTATTTT
CDR3aa: CASSLAASGRPDTQYF
abundance: few
v_gene: TRBV5-4
d_gene: TRBD2
j_gene: TRBJ2-3

CDR3nt: TGTGCCAGCAGCCAAGTACTCGGGACAGGGAGTGGCTACACCTTC
CDR3aa: CASSQVLGTGSGYTF
abundance: few
v_gene: TRBV14
d_gene: TRBD1
j_gene: TRBJ1-2

CDR3nt: TGTGCCAGCAGGCCCCTAGGGGAAGGGCTGCGGGAGACCCAGTACTTC
CDR3aa: CASRPLGEGLRETQYF
abundance: few
v_gene: TRBV7-2
d_gene: .
j_gene: TRBJ2-5

CDR3nt: TGTGCCAGCAGTGAAGCGGTTAGGAGCGGCTACACCTTC
CDR3aa: CASSEAVRSGYTF
abundance: .
v_gene: TRBV2
d_gene: .
j_gene: TRBJ1-2

CDR3nt: TGCAGCGTAGGGTTCACTGGGGACACTGAAGCTTTCTTT
CDR3aa: CSVGFTGDTEAFF
abundance: many
v_gene: TRBV29-1
d_gene: .
j_gene: TRBJ1-1

CDR3nt: TGTGCCAGCAGCGTGGCGGGGTATGGCTACACCTTC
CDR3aa: CASSVAGYGYTF
abundance: many
v_gene: TRBV28
d_gene: .
j_gene: TRBJ1-2

CDR3nt: TGTGCCAGCACCCTTCTTCGAGGACTGTTTTTT
CDR3aa: CASTLLRGLFF
abundance: .
v_gene: TRBV2
d_gene: .
j_gene: TRBJ1-4

CDR3nt: TGTGCCAGCATCATAACAGGGACTGGAAACACCATATATTTT
CDR3aa: CASIITGTGNTIYF
abundance: few
v_gene: TRBV7-9
d_gene: .
j_gene: TRBJ1-3

CDR3nt: TGCGCCAGCAGCCAAGCCCCGGGACAGGGAGTATACGAGCAGTACTTC
CDR3aa: CASSQAPGQGVYEQYF
abundance: .
v_gene: TRBV4-3
d_gene: TRBD1
j_gene: TRBJ2-7

CDR3nt: TGTGCCAGCAGCCGTATTGACCAGCCCCAGCATTTT
CDR3aa: CASSRIDQPQHF
abundance: .
v_gene: TRBV10-3
d_gene: .
j_gene: TRBJ1-5

CDR3nt: TGTGCCAGCAGCTTAGCGGGAGGCAGCAATCAGCCCCAGCATTTT
CDR3aa: CASSLAGGSNQPQHF
abundance: few
v_gene: TRBV7-2
d_gene: .
j_gene: TRBJ1-5

CDR3nt: TGCGCCAGCAGCAGATTAGCGGGAGACAGCACCGGGGAGCTGTTTTTT
CDR3aa: CASSRLAGDSTGELFF
abundance: many
v_gene: TRBV5-1
d_gene: TRBD2
j_gene: TRBJ2-2

CDR3nt: TGTGCCATCAGGGCTGACCTCTTGGAGACCCAGTACTTC
CDR3aa: CAIRADLLETQYF
abundance: many
v_gene: TRBV10-3
d_gene: .
j_gene: TRBJ2-5

CDR3nt: TGTGCCAGCAGCTCATACGGGAGGCAAGAGACCCAGTACTTC
CDR3aa: CASSSYGRQETQYF
abundance: few
v_gene: TRBV7-3
d_gene: TRBD2
j_gene: TRBJ2-5

CDR3nt: TGTGCCAGCAGTGAATGGGGGAATCAGCCCCAGCATTTT
CDR3aa: CASSEWGNQPQHF
abundance: few
v_gene: TRBV6-5
d_gene: .
j_gene: TRBJ1-5

CDR3nt: TGCGCCAGCACCACCCCCCGACTAGGCGGCGACTACGAGCAGTACTTC
CDR3aa: CASTTPRLGGDYEQYF
abundance: .
v_gene: TRBV23-1
d_gene: .
j_gene: TRBJ2-7

CDR3nt: TGTGCCAGCAGCTTCCGGCTAGCGGGTCAAGAGACCCAGTACTTC
CDR3aa: CASSFRLAGQETQYF
abundance: .
v_gene: TRBV5-4
d_gene: TRBD2
j_gene: TRBJ2-5

CDR3nt: TGCGCCAGCAGCTTGGTTCCGGCTAGCGGAGATACGCAGTATTTT
CDR3aa: CASSLVPASGDTQYF
abundance: .
v_gene: TRBV5-1
d_gene: TRBD2
j_gene: TRBJ2-3

CDR3nt: TGTGCCACCAGCAGAGGGGGGCAGGGGGCGTACGGCTACACCTTC
CDR3aa: CATSRGGQGAYGYTF
abundance: .
v_gene: TRBV15
d_gene: TRBD1
j_gene: TRBJ1-2

CDR3nt: TGTGCCAGCAGCCTACAGGGAGTCGGGGAGCTGTTTTTT
CDR3aa: CASSLQGVGELFF
abundance: .
v_gene: TRBV7-7
d_gene: .
j_gene: TRBJ2-2

CDR3nt: TGTGCCAGCAGCCAAACCTACGAGCAGTACTTC
CDR3aa: CASSQTYEQYF
abundance: many
v_gene: TRBV6-1
d_gene: .
j_gene: TRBJ2-7

CDR3nt: TGTGCCAGCAGTGAATATAGCGGGCGAGAGACCCAGTACTTC
CDR3aa: CASSEYSGRETQYF
abundance: .
v_gene: TRBV6-5
d_gene: TRBD2
j_gene: TRBJ2-5

CDR3nt: TGTGCCAGCAGCTTAAGGTGGTCCTACAATGAGCAGTTCTTC
CDR3aa: CASSLRWSYNEQFF
abundance: .
v_gene: TRBV5-8
d_gene: .
j_gene: TRBJ2-1

CDR3nt: TGCAGTGCCCGTTGGGGGAATGAGCAGTTCTTC
CDR3aa: CSARWGNEQFF
abundance: .
v_gene: TRBV20-1
d_gene: .
j_gene: TRBJ2-1

CDR3nt: TGCGCCAGCAGTGACATCCCGGGGACGGGCACAGATACGCAGTATTTT
CDR3aa: CASSDIPGTGTDTQYF
abundance: many
v_gene: TRBV10-1
d_gene: .
j_gene: TRBJ2-3